One sample yielded the 2 T cell receptor beta chains listed below, sequenced in a study of radiotherapy plus CTLA-4 blockade in lung cancer. This table comes from immunoSEQ multiplex PCR, and its TCRdb copy is limited to in-frame clones, with some not included. The sample lists 90,000 to 130,000 clones; 81% were seen once. The sample in question was peripheral blood, obtained from a patient treated with radiotherapy plus ipilimumab. These receptors were obtained from a human donor with non-small cell lung cancer that progressed on radiotherapy plus ipilimumab. Some clones in this sample may be carry-over from other donors' samples.

In its sample, this clone was seen a few times. The same CDR3 can be traced to other DNA sequences in this sample. The chain combines TRBV7-2 with TRBJ1-1, with no clear D. Germline V lookup: CDR1 SGHTA, CDR2 FQGNSA. Trimming pared 1 base from V and 1 base from J, leaving 4 bases between. This CDR3 is built from 13 residues. The CDR3 sequence: CASSLGRNTEAFF. In DNA form, the CDR3 reads TGTGCCAGCAGCTTAGGAAGGAACACTGAAGCTTTCTTT.

This clone was picked up a small number of times. The rearrangement links TRBV27 to TRBJ1-5, with TRBD1 identical over 10 bases. V shed 7 bases, J shed 7 bases, and the junction held 7 bases outside the gene matches. The CDR3 consists of 14 residues. Germline assignment: CDR1 MNHEY and CDR2 SMNVEV (reference sequence). The DNA for the CDR3 is TGTGCCAGCACCCCGGGACAGGGGATACAGCCCCAGCATTTT. Translating it yields CASTPGQGIQPQHF.